Listed below are T cell receptor beta chains from one sample, sequenced in a study of blood T cell repertoires in COVID-19. The table came from immunoSEQ multiplex PCR; TCRdb's copy has only in-frame clones and leaves some out. The sample gives 130,000 to 150,000 clones, roughly 90% of which show up once; roughly 4% is in the top ten. The sequencing sample was made of PBMCs or T cells enriched from blood (not recorded which). These receptors were collected from a woman between 40 and 55 years old who had been exposed to COVID-19. CDR3s include the opening cysteine and the closing phenylalanine or tryptophan. D genes are given only for firm matches. A row's size may be missing; if present it is once, few, many or a size class.

D gene	V gene	J gene	clone size	CDR3 DNA	CDR3 protein
NA	TRBV11-2	TRBJ2-7	NA	TGTGCCAGCAGCTCCCACTACGAGCAGTACTTC	CASSSHYEQYF
NA	TRBV25-1	TRBJ2-6	NA	TGTGCCAGCAGTCCTCCAGGGTATGGGGCCAACGTCCTGACTTTC	CASSPPGYGANVLTF
NA	TRBV18	TRBJ2-6	NA	TGTGCCAGCTCACCGGCACAGGTGGTCGGGGGGGCCAACGTCCTGACTTTC	CASSPAQVVGGANVLTF
NA	TRBV27	TRBJ1-4	NA	TGTGCCAGCAGTTTTCAGGGCGGTAATGAAAAACTGTTTTTT	CASSFQGGNEKLFF
NA	TRBV9	TRBJ2-2	NA	TGTGCCAGCAGCGTAGGCCCCGGGACTCCCGGCGGGGAGCTGTTTTTT	CASSVGPGTPGGELFF
NA	TRBV5-6	TRBJ1-5	NA	TGTGCCAGCAGCTTGATAAATCAGCCCCAGCATTTT	CASSLINQPQHF
TRBD1	TRBV4-1	TRBJ1-1	NA	TGCGCCTCAACTACAGGGGGAACTGAAGCTTTCTTT	CASTTGGTEAFF
NA	TRBV15	TRBJ1-2	NA	TGTGCCACCAGCAGAGAACAGGGAAACTATGGCTACACCTTC	CATSREQGNYGYTF
TRBD2	TRBV5-1	TRBJ2-1	NA	TGCGCCAGCAGCTTGGTCGGACTAGCGGGACTGAACAATGAGCAGTTCTTC	CASSLVGLAGLNNEQFF
NA	TRBV19	TRBJ1-6	NA	TGTGCCAGTACCGCAGGGTATAATTCACCCCTCCACTTT	CASTAGYNSPLHF
NA	TRBV6-4	TRBJ1-1	NA	TGTGCCAGCAGTGACTCTGAGAGAAACACTGAAGCTTTCTTT	CASSDSERNTEAFF
NA	TRBV6-5	TRBJ2-7	NA	TGTGCCAGCAGTTACCCCGGAGGCTACGAGCAGTACTTC	CASSYPGGYEQYF
NA	TRBV2	TRBJ2-1	NA	TGTGCCAGCAGTGAGACGGCTAGCTCCTACAATGAGCAGTTCTTC	CASSETASSYNEQFF
NA	TRBV29-1	TRBJ1-2	NA	TGCAGTGTCCGAACGGGGGACTATGGCTACACCTTC	CSVRTGDYGYTF
NA	TRBV27	TRBJ1-5	NA	TGTGCCAGCAGTTTCCGGAGCGGTAATCAGCCCCAGCATTTT	CASSFRSGNQPQHF
NA	TRBV29-1	TRBJ2-2	NA	TGCAGCGCGATGCGGACCGGGGAGCTGTTTTTT	CSAMRTGELFF
TRBD2	TRBV2	TRBJ2-5	NA	TGTGCCAGCAGTGGGGGACTAGCGGGAGTAGTTGAGACCCAGTACTTC	CASSGGLAGVVETQYF
NA	TRBV27	TRBJ1-2	few	TGTGCCAGCAGTGTCACCCTGCGCAATAATGGCTACACCTTC	CASSVTLRNNGYTF
TRBD2	TRBV5-1	TRBJ2-7	NA	TGCGCCAGCAGCTTGGCCAAGGCTAGCGGGAGTTACGAGCAGTACTTC	CASSLAKASGSYEQYF
NA	TRBV28	TRBJ1-5	NA	TGTGCCAGCAGTCTGCCTGCAGGTAGGGGACAGCCCCAGCATTTT	CASSLPAGRGQPQHF
NA	TRBV2	TRBJ1-2	NA	TGTGCCAGCAAAGCAGGGGCCCCGGGAGGCTACACCTTC	CASKAGAPGGYTF
TRBD2	TRBV27	TRBJ2-7	few	TGTGCCAGCAGTTTGAATGGACTAGTTGGCGAGCAGTACTTC	CASSLNGLVGEQYF
NA	TRBV12-3/TRBV12-4	TRBJ1-4	NA	TGTGCCAGCAGTTCGCGACAGAATGAAAAACTGTTTTTT	CASSSRQNEKLFF
NA	TRBV19	TRBJ2-2	NA	TGTGCCAGTAGGGAAAACAACAGGGTCACCGGGGAGCTGTTTTTT	CASRENNRVTGELFF
NA	TRBV6-5	TRBJ1-1	NA	TGTGCCAGCAGTTACTCGACAGCCCCAGGGAACACTGAAGCTTTCTTT	CASSYSTAPGNTEAFF
NA	TRBV18	TRBJ1-4	NA	TGTGCCAGCTCACCATCCGTTGAACTGTTTTTT	CASSPSVELFF
TRBD1	TRBV6-5	TRBJ1-6	NA	TGTGCCAGCAGGGGGACAGGGAGTTCACCCCTCCACTTT	CASRGTGSSPLHF
NA	TRBV10-3	TRBJ1-5	NA	TGTGCCATCAGCTGGGGCGCTGGGGAGCCCCAGCATTTT	CAISWGAGEPQHF
NA	TRBV28	TRBJ1-3	few	TGTGCCAGCAGTCCCCTAGGAGGGACTGGAAACACCATATATTTT	CASSPLGGTGNTIYF
TRBD1	TRBV6-2/TRBV6-3	TRBJ2-6	once	TGTGCCAGCAGTTACGCGCGACAGGGGATTCCTGGGGCCAACGTCCTGACTTTC	CASSYARQGIPGANVLTF
NA	TRBV18	TRBJ1-1	NA	TGTGCCAGCTCTCGCCAGACAAGGATGAACACTGAAGCTTTCTTT	CASSRQTRMNTEAFF
NA	TRBV5-5	TRBJ1-5	NA	TGTGCCAGCAGCTTGGCCGGGGGGGATCAGCCCCAGCATTTT	CASSLAGGDQPQHF
NA	TRBV7-9	TRBJ1-3	once	TGTGCCAGCAGCTTAGTATTGCGACTTCCAAACACCATATATTTT	CASSLVLRLPNTIYF
NA	TRBV7-9	TRBJ1-1	NA	TGTGCCAGCAGCTCCCCCAGGACTGAAGCTTTCTTT	CASSSPRTEAFF
NA	TRBV4-1	TRBJ1-5	NA	TGCGCCAGCAGCCAAGGTCGGGGGGCAGGGCAGCCCCAGCATTTT	CASSQGRGAGQPQHF
NA	TRBV25-1	TRBJ2-5	NA	TGTGCCAGCACCTCCGGGGAGGGGGGGTTTAAGGAGACCCAGTACTTC	CASTSGEGGFKETQYF
TRBD1	TRBV4-1	TRBJ1-4	once	TGCGCCAGCAGCCAGGCGTACAGGGGCCCTAATGAAAAACTGTTTTTT	CASSQAYRGPNEKLFF
TRBD1	TRBV7-2	TRBJ1-1	NA	TGTGCCAGCAGCTTAGAGAGGGGGCCTTGGGCTGAAGCTTTCTTT	CASSLERGPWAEAFF
NA	TRBV6-5	TRBJ2-1	NA	TGTGCCAGCAGTTACTCGACTAATGAGCAGTTCTTC	CASSYSTNEQFF
NA	TRBV2	TRBJ1-6	NA	TGTGCCAGCAGTCCACCGGGTGCTTGGACACCCCTCCACTTT	CASSPPGAWTPLHF
TRBD2	TRBV4-2	TRBJ2-5	NA	TGTGCCAGCAGCCAAGAATTAGCGGGGGGGCTAGGAGAGACCCAGTACTTC	CASSQELAGGLGETQYF
NA	TRBV21-1	TRBJ1-1	NA	TGTGCCAGCAGCAGTCACAGATTTTTAGCTTTCTTT	CASSSHRFLAFF
NA	TRBV28	TRBJ2-3	NA	TGTGCCACCTCGCCGGGGGCAGGGGGTTCAGATACGCAGTATTTT	CATSPGAGGSDTQYF
NA	TRBV5-1	TRBJ1-4	NA	TGCGCCAGCAGCTCCGGGTCCTGGAATGAAAAACTGTTTTTT	CASSSGSWNEKLFF
NA	TRBV5-4	TRBJ1-3	few	TGTGCCAGCAGCTTCTGGCAGTCTGGAAACACCATATATTTT	CASSFWQSGNTIYF
NA	TRBV11-3	TRBJ1-3	NA	TGTGCCAGCAGCTTGGGGACACCAGGAAACACCATATATTTT	CASSLGTPGNTIYF
NA	TRBV7-8	TRBJ1-2	once	TGTGCCAGCAGCTTAGCTGCCGGGGGGAACTATGGCTACACCTTC	CASSLAAGGNYGYTF
TRBD1	TRBV6-5	TRBJ2-7	NA	TGTGCCAGCAGTCCCAACAGGGGGCTTGAGCAGTACTTC	CASSPNRGLEQYF
TRBD2	TRBV27	TRBJ2-1	NA	TGTGCCAGCAGTTTGATCTTTTCGGGAGGGCCTCGGGATGAGCAGTTCTTC	CASSLIFSGGPRDEQFF
TRBD1	TRBV7-9	TRBJ1-1	NA	TGTGCCAGCAGCGCAACAGGGGATTTCGACACTGAAGCTTTCTTT	CASSATGDFDTEAFF
NA	TRBV4-1	TRBJ1-1	NA	TGCGCCAGCCGCACGAGAGTCGGGGGGGACACTGAAGCTTTCTTT	CASRTRVGGDTEAFF
TRBD1	TRBV28	TRBJ1-4	NA	TGTGCCAGCAGTTCTCGGACAGGGTTGGAGTTTAGAGAAAAACTGTTTTTT	CASSSRTGLEFREKLFF
NA	TRBV6-5	TRBJ2-3	NA	TGTGCCAGCAGTATACTAGAATCAGATACGCAGTATTTT	CASSILESDTQYF
NA	TRBV18	TRBJ2-5	NA	TGTGCCAGCTCCCCCGATGCGGAGACCCAGTACTTC	CASSPDAETQYF
TRBD2	TRBV3-1/TRBV3-2	TRBJ2-3	NA	TGTGCCAGCAGCCAAATAGCGGGAGGTTTTTTCGATACGCAGTATTTT	CASSQIAGGFFDTQYF
TRBD1	TRBV19	TRBJ2-7	NA	TGTGCCAGTAGTATGGCCGGGACAGGGGGCCTCTACGAGCAGTACTTC	CASSMAGTGGLYEQYF
TRBD1	TRBV5-1	TRBJ1-3	NA	TGCGCCAGCAGCCCTGGAAGGGCAGGGGGCAGGTACACCATATATTTT	CASSPGRAGGRYTIYF